A selection of T cell receptor beta chains follows, all from one sample in a study of beta chain features in type 1 diabetes. This table comes from immunoSEQ multiplex PCR, and its TCRdb copy is limited to in-frame clones, with some not included. Of some 700,000 clones in the sample, roughly 13% were seen once. The sample taken for sequencing was naive CD4+ T cells from blood. Source of these receptors: a man in his late teens or twenties with type 1 diabetes. Each CDR3 is given with its conserved first and last residue. The D gene is left open where the match is weak. Not all rows give a size; the values are once, few, many and, for expanded clones, a class.

>TRBJ1-6|TRBD1|NA|TRBV4-1
TGCGCCAGCAGCCAAGATAGCGAAAACAGGGGAGCCGGATCACCCCTCCACTTT
CASSQDSENRGAGSPLHF
>TRBJ1-2|NA|NA|TRBV28
TGTGCCAGCAGGCTCGACGGCTACTATGGCTACACCTTC
CASRLDGYYGYTF
>TRBJ2-5|NA|NA|TRBV5-4
TGTGCCAGCAGCTTGGTTTTTGGCAACCAAGAGACCCAGTACTTC
CASSLVFGNQETQYF
>TRBJ2-7|NA|few|TRBV23-1
TGCGCCAGCAGTCCCCCTAGCGACGAGCAGTACTTC
CASSPPSDEQYF
>TRBJ1-1|TRBD1|few|TRBV27
TGTGCCAGCAAAAGTGTGGGACAGATGAACACTGAAGCTTTCTTT
CASKSVGQMNTEAFF
>TRBJ1-1|NA|few|TRBV5-1
TGCGCCAGCAGCTTGGCAGAAGACACTGAAGCTTTCTTT
CASSLAEDTEAFF
>TRBJ2-3|NA|NA|TRBV30
TGTGCCACCTCGTCCATGAGCGCAGATACGCAGTATTTT
CATSSMSADTQYF
>TRBJ2-7|NA|NA|TRBV4-1
TGCGCCAGCAGCCCCCGAGGTAGGGCCGACGAGCAGTACTTC
CASSPRGRADEQYF
>TRBJ2-2|NA|NA|TRBV4-1
TGCGCCAGCAGCCAAGGATGGGGAAGGACCGGGGAGCTGTTTTTT
CASSQGWGRTGELFF
>TRBJ2-1|NA|few|TRBV27
TGTGCCAGCAGTTTCACCTCCCTCTCCTACAATGAGCAGTTCTTC
CASSFTSLSYNEQFF
>TRBJ2-1|NA|NA|TRBV27
TGTGCCGTTCGAGGAGGGGGGACCTACAATGAGCAGTTCTTC
CAVRGGGTYNEQFF
>TRBJ1-6|NA|NA|TRBV13
TGTGCCAGCAGCTTCTTGTTTCGGACGGACCAAAATTCACCCCTCCACTTT
CASSFLFRTDQNSPLHF
>TRBJ1-1|NA|few|TRBV13
TGTGCCAGCAGCCTCGACTCCGTCGGTGAAGCTTTCTTT
CASSLDSVGEAFF
>TRBJ1-2|NA|few|TRBV5-4
TGTGCCAGCAGCCCCCCCGGGAGGGTAGGCTACACCTTC
CASSPPGRVGYTF
>TRBJ2-2|NA|NA|TRBV5-1
TGCGCCAGCACAGATTTTGCGAACACCGGGGAGCTGTTTTTT
CASTDFANTGELFF
>TRBJ2-7|TRBD1|few|TRBV30
TGTGCCTGGGACAGGGTTGAAGAGCAGTACTTC
CAWDRVEEQYF
>TRBJ2-3|NA|NA|TRBV10-3
TGTGCCATCAGTGAGTCGAGGGGGGGAGATACGCAGTATTTT
CAISESRGGDTQYF
>TRBJ2-3|NA|few|TRBV5-1
TGCGCCAGCAGCTTCCAACTAGCTAGGGATACGCAGTATTTT
CASSFQLARDTQYF
>TRBJ2-7|TRBD2|few|TRBV6-5
TGTGCCAGCAGTTCGAGGGGTAGCGGGGACTACGAGCAGTACTTC
CASSSRGSGDYEQYF
>TRBJ2-2|NA|few|TRBV13
TGTGCCAGCAGCCGTAAGCGGACGAGCGGGGAGCTGTTTTTT
CASSRKRTSGELFF
>TRBJ2-7|NA|NA|TRBV4-1
TGCGCCAGCAGCCAAGTGGGGGAGCAGTACTTC
CASSQVGEQYF
>TRBJ1-1|NA|NA|TRBV13
TGTGCCAGCAGCTCGTGGCAGACTGAAGCTTTCTTT
CASSSWQTEAFF
>TRBJ1-2|TRBD1|NA|TRBV5-1
TGCGCCAGCAGCCCTGACAGGGTGGGAATGAATGGCTACACCTTC
CASSPDRVGMNGYTF
>TRBJ2-3|NA|few|TRBV28
TGTGCCACCTTGGGTAGCGTGGGATACACAGATACGCAGTATTTT
CATLGSVGYTDTQYF
>TRBJ2-7|NA|few|TRBV6-5
TGTGCCAGCAGTTACCTAAAGGGATCCTACGAGCAGTACTTC
CASSYLKGSYEQYF
>TRBJ1-2|NA|NA|TRBV11-2
TGTGCCAGCAGCTTAGAAGCAGGTCCCTATGGCTACACCTTC
CASSLEAGPYGYTF
>TRBJ2-2|NA|NA|TRBV5-1
TGCGCCAGCAGAAGAGTGTTGGGGGAAAGGGAGCTGTTTTTT
CASRRVLGERELFF
>TRBJ2-1|TRBD1|few|TRBV5-1
TGCGCCAGCACCCTGACAGGGGGGAGCTCCTACAATGAGCAGTTCTTC
CASTLTGGSSYNEQFF
>TRBJ2-3|NA|NA|TRBV5-1
TGCGCCAGCAGCTTCGGCACAGATACGCAGTATTTT
CASSFGTDTQYF